This T cell receptor beta chain is drawn from a study of CD8+ T cells in alopecia areata. Looking at the study overall: The tofacitinib course ran for 6 to 18 months and was followed by 6 months off drug.

TCR sequencing used cDNA made by reverse transcription of extracted RNA. TCRdb keeps only in-frame clones here, not all; method: immunoSEQ multiplex PCR. Of some 110,000 clones listed, around two fifths are singletons. Trimming cost V 1 base and J 3 bases, with 5 bases left between them. CDR3 length: 13 amino acids. Per the germline V gene, CDR1 is SGHRS and CDR2 is YFSETQ. This clone has just one count. Its matching antigen is unknown. Other DNA sequences in the sample encode the same CDR3. General observations from the study: Lesional scalp, especially alopecia totalis/universalis, showed higher clonality than normal scalp. Mice showed TCR sharing more clearly than patients did, possibly owing to HLA.

The clonotype originates from a human donor with alopecia areata. The chain recombines TRBV5-1 with TRBJ2-1; D is uncertain. The specimen was CD4+ T cells sorted from blood. CDR3 nucleotides: TGCGCCAGCAGCTTGAACAGCTACAATGAGCAGTTCTTC. Its translation is CASSLNSYNEQFF.